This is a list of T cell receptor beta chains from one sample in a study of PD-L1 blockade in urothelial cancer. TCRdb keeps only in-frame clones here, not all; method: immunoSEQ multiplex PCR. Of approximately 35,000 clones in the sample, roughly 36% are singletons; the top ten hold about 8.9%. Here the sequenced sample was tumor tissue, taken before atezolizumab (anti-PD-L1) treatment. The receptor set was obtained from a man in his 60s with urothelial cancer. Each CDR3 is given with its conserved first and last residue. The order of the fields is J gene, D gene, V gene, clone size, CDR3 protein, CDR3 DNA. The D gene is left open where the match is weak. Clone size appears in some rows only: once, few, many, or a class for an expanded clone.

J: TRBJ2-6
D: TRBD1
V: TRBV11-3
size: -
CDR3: CASSFRQGAAGANVLTF
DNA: TGTGCCAGCAGCTTTCGACAGGGGGCGGCCGGGGCCAACGTCCTGACTTTC

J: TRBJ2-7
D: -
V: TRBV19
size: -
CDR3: CASRSEGTEQYF
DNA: TGTGCCAGTAGATCAGAGGGGACCGAGCAGTACTTC

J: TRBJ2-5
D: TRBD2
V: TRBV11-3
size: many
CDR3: CASSLGAGGYQETQYF
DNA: TGTGCCAGCAGCTTAGGTGCGGGAGGGTACCAAGAGACCCAGTACTTC

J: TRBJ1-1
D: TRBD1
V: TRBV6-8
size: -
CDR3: CASRSTGGYTEAFF
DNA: TGTGCCAGCAGGTCGACAGGGGGCTACACTGAAGCTTTCTTT

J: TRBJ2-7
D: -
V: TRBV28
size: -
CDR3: CASSLAQPGPLGF
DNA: TGTGCCAGCAGTTTAGCCCAGCCGGGCCCCTTAGGATTC

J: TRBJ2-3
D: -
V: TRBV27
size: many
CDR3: CASSFIMGAGGTDTQYF
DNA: TGTGCCAGCAGTTTTATTATGGGGGCTGGGGGCACAGATACGCAGTATTTT

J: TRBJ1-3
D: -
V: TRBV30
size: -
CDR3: CAWKRSSDSGNTIYF
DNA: TGTGCCTGGAAGAGGTCCTCTGACTCTGGAAACACCATATATTTT

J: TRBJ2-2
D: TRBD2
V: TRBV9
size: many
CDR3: CASSGTLTSGNTGELFF
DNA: TGTGCCAGCAGCGGAACCCTGACTAGCGGTAACACCGGGGAGCTGTTTTTT

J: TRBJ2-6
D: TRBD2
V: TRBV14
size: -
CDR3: CASSELRGGGAAGANVLTF
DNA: TGTGCCAGCAGCGAGCTGCGGGGCGGGGGGGCCGCAGGGGCCAACGTCCTGACTTTC

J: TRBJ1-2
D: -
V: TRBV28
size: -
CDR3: CASSPPGNNYGYTF
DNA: TGTGCCAGCAGCCCCCCCGGAAATAACTATGGCTACACCTTC

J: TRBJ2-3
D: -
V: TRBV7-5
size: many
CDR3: CASSWSRVITDTQYF
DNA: TGTGCCAGCAGCTGGAGCAGGGTAATCACAGATACGCAGTATTTT

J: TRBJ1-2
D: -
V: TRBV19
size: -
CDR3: CASSRSREANYGYTF
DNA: TGTGCCAGTAGTAGGTCCAGGGAGGCTAACTATGGCTACACCTTC

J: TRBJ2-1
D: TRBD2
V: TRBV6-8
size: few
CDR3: CASSYASSGRNRNEQFF
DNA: TGTGCCAGCAGTTACGCGTCTAGCGGGAGGAATCGCAATGAGCAGTTCTTC

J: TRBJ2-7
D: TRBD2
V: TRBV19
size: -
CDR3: CASSSLAGALVEQYF
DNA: TGTGCCAGTAGTTCTCTAGCGGGAGCTTTAGTCGAGCAGTACTTC

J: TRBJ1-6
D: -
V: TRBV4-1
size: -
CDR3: CASSLGQEEYNSPLHF
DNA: TGCGCCAGCAGCTTGGGACAAGAAGAATATAATTCACCCCTCCACTTT

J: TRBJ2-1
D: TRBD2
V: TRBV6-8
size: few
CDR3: CASSSLAGNYNEQFF
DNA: TGTGCCAGCAGCTCACTAGCGGGGAACTACAATGAGCAGTTCTTC

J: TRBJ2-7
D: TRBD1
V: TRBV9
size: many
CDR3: CASSAGTGYEQYF
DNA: TGTGCCAGCAGCGCCGGGACAGGCTACGAGCAGTACTTC

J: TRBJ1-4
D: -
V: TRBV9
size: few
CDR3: CTSSRAFGGNEKLFF
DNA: TGTACCAGCAGCCGCGCCTTTGGGGGGAATGAAAAACTGTTTTTT

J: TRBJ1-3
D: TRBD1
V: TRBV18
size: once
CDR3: CASSGRQGQLSGNTIYF
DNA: TGTGCCAGCTCGGGAAGACAGGGTCAGCTCTCTGGAAACACCATATATTTT

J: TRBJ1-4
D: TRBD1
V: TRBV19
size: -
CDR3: CASKRGQGNEKLFF
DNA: TGTGCCAGTAAGAGGGGACAGGGCAATGAAAAACTGTTTTTT

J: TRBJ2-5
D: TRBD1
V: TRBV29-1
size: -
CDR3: CSVASGTVLYEETQYF
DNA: TGCAGCGTTGCTTCTGGGACAGTTCTTTATGAAGAGACCCAGTACTTC

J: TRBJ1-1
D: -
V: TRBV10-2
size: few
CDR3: CASKGGGARDATEAFF
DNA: TGCGCCAGCAAAGGCGGGGGGGCCCGAGATGCCACTGAAGCTTTCTTT

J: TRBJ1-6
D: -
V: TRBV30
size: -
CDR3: CAWSSVNSYNSGPLHF
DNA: TGTGCCTGGAGTTCTGTGAACAGTTATAATTCAGGACCCCTCCACTTT

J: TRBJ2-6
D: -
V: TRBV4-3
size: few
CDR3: CASSRQAVSGANVLTF
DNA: TGCGCCAGCAGCCGGCAGGCGGTCTCTGGGGCCAACGTCCTGACTTTC

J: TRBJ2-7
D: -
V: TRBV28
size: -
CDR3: CASSSRTAGSYEQYF
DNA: TGTGCCAGCAGTTCTAGAACGGCGGGGTCCTACGAGCAGTACTTC

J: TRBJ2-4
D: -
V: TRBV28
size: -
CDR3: CASSTPGNLDIQYF
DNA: TGTGCCAGCAGTACTCCGGGAAATTTAGACATTCAGTACTTC

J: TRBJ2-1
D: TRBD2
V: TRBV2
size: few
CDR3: CASSEERGAYNEQFF
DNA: TGTGCCAGCAGCGAGGAGCGGGGGGCCTACAATGAGCAGTTCTTC

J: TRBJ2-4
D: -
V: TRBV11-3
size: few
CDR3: CASSLKQGAKNIQYF
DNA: TGTGCCAGCAGCCTAAAACAGGGAGCCAAAAACATTCAGTACTTC

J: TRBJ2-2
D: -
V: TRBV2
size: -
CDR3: CASSETGAGTGELFF
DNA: TGTGCCAGCAGTGAAACGGGGGCGGGGACCGGGGAGCTGTTTTTT

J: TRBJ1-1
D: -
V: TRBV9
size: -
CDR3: CASSGTENTEAFF
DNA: TGTGCCAGCAGTGGAACAGAGAACACTGAAGCTTTCTTT

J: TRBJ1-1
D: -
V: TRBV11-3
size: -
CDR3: CASRSAGGNTEAFF
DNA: TGTGCCAGCAGATCTGCGGGGGGCAACACTGAAGCTTTCTTT

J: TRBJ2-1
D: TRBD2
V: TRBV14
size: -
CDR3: CASSHFSGAYNEQFF
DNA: TGTGCCAGCAGCCATTTTAGCGGGGCCTACAATGAGCAGTTCTTC

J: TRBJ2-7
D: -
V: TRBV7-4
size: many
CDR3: CASSWDGLSYEQYF
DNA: TGTGCCAGCAGCTGGGACGGCCTCTCCTACGAGCAGTACTTC

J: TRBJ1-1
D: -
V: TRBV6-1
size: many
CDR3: CASSEGEGRGPEAFF
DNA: TGTGCCAGCAGTGAAGGCGAGGGGAGAGGCCCTGAAGCTTTCTTT

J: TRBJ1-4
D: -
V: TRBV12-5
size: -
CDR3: CANRLTGLNEKLFF
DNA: TGTGCCAACAGACTGACAGGACTTAATGAAAAACTGTTTTTT

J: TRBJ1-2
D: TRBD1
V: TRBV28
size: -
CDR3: CASRGTVYGYTF
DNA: TGTGCCAGCAGGGGGACAGTCTATGGCTACACCTTC

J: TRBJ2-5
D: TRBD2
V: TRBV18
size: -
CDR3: CASSPLGAGGLETQYF
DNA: TGTGCCAGCTCTCCCCTAGGAGCGGGGGGGCTCGAGACCCAGTACTTC

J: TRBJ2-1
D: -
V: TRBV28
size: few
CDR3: CASSFSGTETYNEQFF
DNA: TGTGCCAGCAGTTTTTCCGGGACGGAGACCTATAATGAGCAGTTCTTC

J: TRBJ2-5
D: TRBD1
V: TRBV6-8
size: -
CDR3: CASSYSGQVETQYF
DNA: TGTGCCAGCAGTTACAGCGGACAGGTAGAGACCCAGTACTTC

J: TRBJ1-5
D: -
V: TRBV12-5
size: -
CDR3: CASGSEGGAPGQPQHF
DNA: TGTGCTAGTGGTTCGGAGGGGGGGGCGCCCGGACAGCCCCAGCATTTT

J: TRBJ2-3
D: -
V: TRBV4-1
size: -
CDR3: CASSREPGTDTQYF
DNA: TGCGCCAGCAGCCGCGAACCGGGGACAGATACGCAGTATTTT

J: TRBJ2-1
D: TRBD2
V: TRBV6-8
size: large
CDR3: CASSYFGTSGYNEQFF
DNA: TGTGCCAGCAGTTACTTCGGGACTAGCGGATACAATGAGCAGTTCTTC

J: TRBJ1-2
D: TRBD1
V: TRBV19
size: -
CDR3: CASSTDRVGYGYTF
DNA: TGTGCCAGTAGTACGGACAGGGTAGGCTATGGCTACACCTTC

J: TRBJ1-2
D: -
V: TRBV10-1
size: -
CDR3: CASSADGVSGYTF
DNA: TGCGCCAGCAGTGCGGACGGGGTATCTGGCTACACCTTC

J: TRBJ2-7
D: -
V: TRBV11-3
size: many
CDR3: CASSLTRGTGYEQYF
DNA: TGTGCCAGCAGCCTAACCCGGGGGACCGGTTACGAGCAGTACTTC

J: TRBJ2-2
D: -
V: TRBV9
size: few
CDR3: CASSVQTGLTGELFF
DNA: TGTGCCAGCAGCGTTCAGACAGGACTCACCGGGGAGCTGTTTTTT

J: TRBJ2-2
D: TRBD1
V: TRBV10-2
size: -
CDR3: CASSEQAGGPGELFF
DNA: TGCGCCAGCAGTGAGCAGGCAGGGGGCCCCGGGGAGCTGTTTTTT

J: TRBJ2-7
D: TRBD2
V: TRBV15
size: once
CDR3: CATSSRRGAVEQYF
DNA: TGTGCCACCAGCAGCCGGCGGGGGGCGGTCGAGCAGTACTTC

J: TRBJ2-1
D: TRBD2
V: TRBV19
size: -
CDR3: CASEVSGGAYNEQFF
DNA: TGTGCCAGTGAGGTTAGCGGGGGGGCCTACAATGAGCAGTTCTTC